These T cell receptor beta chains were read from a single sample in a study of early T cells in non-severe SARS-CoV-2 infection. One entry per CDR3 protein results from TCRdb running MiXCR on the 5' RACE reads. In the table there are around 55,000 distinct CDR3 sequences, around 6.6% of which are singletons. The specimen comprised whole blood, sampled at baseline. The source of these receptors is an adult who was a healthcare worker with PCR-confirmed SARS-CoV-2 infection or an uninfected control (not recorded which). Each CDR3 is given with its conserved first and last residue. A D gene is named only where the DNA matches it firmly. Clone size is given for some rows only: seen once, a few or many times, or a class if the clone is expanded.

J | size | D | V | DNA | CDR3
TRBJ1-6 | many | NA | TRBV5-6 | TGTGCCAGCAGCTCGGGGGGCAATTCACCCCTCCACTTT | CASSSGGNSPLHF
TRBJ1-1 | NA | NA | TRBV12-3/TRBV12-4 | TGTGCCAGCAGTTTGGGTCAGGTAGGCACTGAAGCTTTCTTT | CASSLGQVGTEAFF
TRBJ1-1 | NA | TRBD1 | TRBV28 | TGTGCCAGCACTCTGACAGGGCTCACTGAAGCTTTCTTT | CASTLTGLTEAFF
TRBJ2-1 | many | NA | TRBV10-2 | TGCGCCAGCAGTGAGGTTAACCTGGGGAATGAGCAGTTCTTC | CASSEVNLGNEQFF
TRBJ1-4 | many | NA | TRBV15 | TGTGCCACCAGCAGAGATCCGAATGAAAAACTGTTTTTT | CATSRDPNEKLFF
TRBJ1-1 | NA | NA | TRBV10-3 | TGTGCCATCAGTGAGTTGGGGGCGAACACTGAAGCTTTCTTT | CAISELGANTEAFF
TRBJ1-1 | many | NA | TRBV9 | TGTGCCAGCAGCCCCGGACCGAACACTGAAGCTTTCTTT | CASSPGPNTEAFF
TRBJ2-6 | few | NA | TRBV10-1 | TGCGCCAGCAGCTTAGGGATACCTAGTTCTTTGGCACCCCCTGGGGCCAACGTCCTGACTTTC | CASSLGIPSSLAPPGANVLTF
TRBJ1-1 | many | NA | TRBV7-2 | TGTGCCAGCAGCTTAGCCTTGGGGAGAGGGACTGAAGCTTTCTTT | CASSLALGRGTEAFF
TRBJ2-7 | few | TRBD1 | TRBV19 | TGTGCCAGTAGCCCTCCGGACAGGGGATACGAGCAGTACTTC | CASSPPDRGYEQYF
TRBJ2-7 | few | NA | TRBV19 | TGTGCCAGTAGAAGGGGACCTGGGACTGTCGAGCAGTACTTC | CASRRGPGTVEQYF
TRBJ2-5 | NA | TRBD2 | TRBV7-2 | TGTGCCAGCAGCCCCTGGATAGCGGGGGGGCCTTTTACCCAGTACTTC | CASSPWIAGGPFTQYF
TRBJ2-7 | NA | NA | TRBV6-2/TRBV6-3 | TGTGCCAGCAGTTACGCGTCCACCCCACCCTACGAGCAGTACTTC | CASSYASTPPYEQYF
TRBJ1-5 | NA | NA | TRBV28 | TGTGCCAGCACGTCAAGGGGGGATCAGCCCCAGCATTTT | CASTSRGDQPQHF
TRBJ2-3 | many | NA | TRBV7-6 | TGTGCCAGCAGCTTAGCCCTGGGGTGGGGGGGCACAGATACGCAGTATTTT | CASSLALGWGGTDTQYF
TRBJ2-1 | NA | NA | TRBV7-9 | TGTGCCAGCAGCTCCCTAGACAGAGTTGAGCAGTTCTTC | CASSSLDRVEQFF
TRBJ1-2 | NA | TRBD1 | TRBV12-3/TRBV12-4 | TGTGCCAGCACCATTGGGGGACAGGGGAACTATGGCTACACCTTC | CASTIGGQGNYGYTF
TRBJ2-3 | many | TRBD2 | TRBV29-1 | TGCAGCGTTGAAGACTTCGGCGGACTAGCGGCTGGCACAGATACGCAGTATTTT | CSVEDFGGLAAGTDTQYF
TRBJ2-1 | many | TRBD1 | TRBV20-1 | TGCAGTGCTAGGGACAGGGCGACCTACAATGAGCAGTTCTTC | CSARDRATYNEQFF
TRBJ2-5 | NA | NA | TRBV7-2 | TGTGCCAGCAGCTCCCGGACTAACGCCCCGGAGACCCAGTACTTC | CASSSRTNAPETQYF
TRBJ2-3 | NA | TRBD1 | TRBV12-3/TRBV12-4 | TGTGCCAGCACTTCGAGGGGGCCTCCCACAGATACGCAGTATTTT | CASTSRGPPTDTQYF
TRBJ2-7 | NA | NA | TRBV4-3 | TGCGCCAGCAGCCGAGGGGTTTCCTACGAGCAGTACTTC | CASSRGVSYEQYF
TRBJ1-1 | NA | NA | TRBV5-1 | TGCGCCAGCAGCTTGGGGTCAGGGAATACTGAAGCTTTCTTT | CASSLGSGNTEAFF
TRBJ1-1 | few | NA | TRBV12-3/TRBV12-4 | TGTGCCAGCAGTTTAAACTCGGCTCTTAACACTGAAGCTTTCTTT | CASSLNSALNTEAFF
TRBJ2-3 | NA | NA | TRBV19 | TGTGCCAACAGAGATACGCAGTATTTT | CANRDTQYF
TRBJ2-1 | many | TRBD1 | TRBV20-1 | TGCAGCGGACAGGGAAGCTCCTACAATGAGCAGTTCTTC | CSGQGSSYNEQFF
TRBJ2-3 | few | NA | TRBV7-2 | TGTGCCAGCAGCTTGATGGGGAAAACCACAGATACGCAGTATTTT | CASSLMGKTTDTQYF
TRBJ2-1 | few | NA | TRBV6-5 | TGTGCCAGCAGTTGGGGACTGGCCTCCCACAATGAGCAGTTCTTC | CASSWGLASHNEQFF
TRBJ2-1 | few | NA | TRBV20-1 | TGCAGTGCTAGAGATTGGCTAGCCGGGTCCTACAATGAGCAGTTCTTC | CSARDWLAGSYNEQFF
TRBJ1-5 | many | NA | TRBV29-1 | TGCAGCGTTAAGGGAGTAGGCAATCAGCCCCAGCATTTT | CSVKGVGNQPQHF
TRBJ2-7 | many | NA | TRBV28 | TGTGCCAGCAGTTTGAGCGAGCAGTACTTC | CASSLSEQYF
TRBJ1-1 | many | TRBD1 | TRBV5-5 | TGTGCCAGCAGCTTAACAGGGGCGGGTTCAATGAACACTGAAGCTTTCTTT | CASSLTGAGSMNTEAFF
TRBJ2-7 | many | NA | TRBV20-1 | TGCAGTGCTCCAACAGTCACCTACGAGCAGTACTTC | CSAPTVTYEQYF
TRBJ1-2 | many | NA | TRBV18 | TGTGCCAGCTCGACGGATCCCGGCTATGGCTACACCTTC | CASSTDPGYGYTF
TRBJ1-5 | NA | NA | TRBV7-9 | TGTGCCAGCAGCTTAGACAGGGAGTTATATCAGCCCCAGCATTTT | CASSLDRELYQPQHF
TRBJ2-7 | NA | TRBD1 | TRBV18 | TGTGCCAGCTCACCGAGGACAGGGGAGGAGTACTTC | CASSPRTGEEYF
TRBJ2-1 | NA | NA | TRBV12-3/TRBV12-4 | TGTGCCAGCAAAAGAGCCAATGAGCAGTTCTTC | CASKRANEQFF
TRBJ1-6 | few | NA | TRBV6-5 | TGTGCCAGCACCAGGACAGCCCAGTGGAATTCACCCCTCCACTTT | CASTRTAQWNSPLHF
TRBJ2-5 | NA | NA | TRBV18 | TGTGCCAGCTCACAACAGGGCCAAGAGACCCAGTACTTC | CASSQQGQETQYF
TRBJ2-1 | many | TRBD1 | TRBV29-1 | TGCAGCGTTTTCTCCCCGGGACAGGGGGGCAATGAGCAGTTCTTC | CSVFSPGQGGNEQFF
TRBJ2-7 | few | TRBD1 | TRBV5-6 | TGTGCCAGCAGCTTGGCCCCAGGGGGCGTCTACGAGCAGTACTTC | CASSLAPGGVYEQYF